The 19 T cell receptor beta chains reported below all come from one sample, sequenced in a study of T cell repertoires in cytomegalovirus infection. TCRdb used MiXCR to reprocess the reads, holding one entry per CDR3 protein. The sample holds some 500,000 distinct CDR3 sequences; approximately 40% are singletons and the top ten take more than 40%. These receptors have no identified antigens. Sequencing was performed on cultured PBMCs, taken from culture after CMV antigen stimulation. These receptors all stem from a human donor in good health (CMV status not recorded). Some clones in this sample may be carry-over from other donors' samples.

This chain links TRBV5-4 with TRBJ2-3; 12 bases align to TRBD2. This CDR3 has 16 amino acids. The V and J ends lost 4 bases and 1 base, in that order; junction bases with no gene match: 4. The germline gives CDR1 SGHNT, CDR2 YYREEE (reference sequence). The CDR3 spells CASSHRTSGGTDTQYF. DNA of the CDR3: TGTGCCAGCAGCCACAGGACTAGCGGGGGCACAGATACGCAGTATTTT.

CDR3 nucleotides: TGTGCCATCAAAAAGGCGGGACTAGCGGAGGAGACCCAGTACTTC. It yields the protein CAIKKAGLAEETQYF. The gene calls are TRBV10-3 and TRBJ2-5; 11 nucleotides align to TRBD2. CDR3 length: 15 residues. The trim removed 7 bases at V and 5 bases at J, leaving 9 bases unmatched. Germline V gives CDR1 ENHRY, CDR2 SYGVKD.

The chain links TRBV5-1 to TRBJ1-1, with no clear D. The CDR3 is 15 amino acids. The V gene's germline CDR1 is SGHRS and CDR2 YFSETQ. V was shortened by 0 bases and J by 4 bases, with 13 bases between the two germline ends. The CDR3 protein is CASSLVPRLGTEAFF. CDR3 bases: TGCGCCAGCAGCTTGGTGCCCCGTTTGGGCACTGAAGCTTTCTTT.

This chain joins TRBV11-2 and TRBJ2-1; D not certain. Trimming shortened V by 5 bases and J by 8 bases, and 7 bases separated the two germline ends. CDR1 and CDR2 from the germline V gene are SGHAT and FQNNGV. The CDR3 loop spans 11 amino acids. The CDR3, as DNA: TGTGCCAGCAGCCCGATCGATGAGCAGTTCTTC. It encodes CASSPIDEQFF.

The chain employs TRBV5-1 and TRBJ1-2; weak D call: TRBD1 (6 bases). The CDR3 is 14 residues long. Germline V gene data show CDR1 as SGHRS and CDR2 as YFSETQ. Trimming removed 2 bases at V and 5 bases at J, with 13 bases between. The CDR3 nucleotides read TGCGCCAGCAGCTTTACGGACAGCGTGTATGGCTACACCTTC. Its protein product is CASSFTDSVYGYTF.

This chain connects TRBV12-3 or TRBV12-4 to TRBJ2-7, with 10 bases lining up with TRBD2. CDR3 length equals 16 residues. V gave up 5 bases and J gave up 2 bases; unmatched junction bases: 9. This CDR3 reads CASSAEAGGKTYEQYF. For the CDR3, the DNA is TGTGCCAGCAGTGCCGAAGCGGGAGGGAAGACCTACGAGCAGTACTTC.

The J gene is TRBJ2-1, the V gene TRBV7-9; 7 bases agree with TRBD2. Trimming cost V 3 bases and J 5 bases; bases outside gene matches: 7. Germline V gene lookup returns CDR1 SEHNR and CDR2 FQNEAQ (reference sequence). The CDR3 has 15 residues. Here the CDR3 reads CASSFSWEGDNEQFF. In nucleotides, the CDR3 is TGTGCCAGCAGCTTTTCCTGGGAGGGCGACAATGAGCAGTTCTTC.

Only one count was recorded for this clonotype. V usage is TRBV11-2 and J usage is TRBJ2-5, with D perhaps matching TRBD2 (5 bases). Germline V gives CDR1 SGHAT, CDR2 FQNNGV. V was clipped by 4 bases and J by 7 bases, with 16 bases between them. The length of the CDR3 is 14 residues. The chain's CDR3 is CASSSRVVSATQYF. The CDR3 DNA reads TGTGCCAGCAGCTCGCGGGTTGTGTCCGCGACCCAGTACTTC.

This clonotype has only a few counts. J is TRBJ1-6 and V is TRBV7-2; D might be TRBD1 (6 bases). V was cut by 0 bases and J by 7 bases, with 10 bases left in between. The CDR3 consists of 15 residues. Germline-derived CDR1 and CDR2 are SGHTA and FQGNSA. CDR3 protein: CASSLAYGGNSPLHF. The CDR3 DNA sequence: TGTGCCAGCAGCTTAGCGTATGGGGGCAATTCACCCCTCCACTTT.

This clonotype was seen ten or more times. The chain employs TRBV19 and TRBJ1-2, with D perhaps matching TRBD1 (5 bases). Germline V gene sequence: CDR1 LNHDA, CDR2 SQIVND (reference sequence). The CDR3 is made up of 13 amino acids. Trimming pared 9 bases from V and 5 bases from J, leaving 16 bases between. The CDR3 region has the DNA TGTGCCAGCAGCCGGGGACTGAATTATGGCTACACCTTC. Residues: CASSRGLNYGYTF.

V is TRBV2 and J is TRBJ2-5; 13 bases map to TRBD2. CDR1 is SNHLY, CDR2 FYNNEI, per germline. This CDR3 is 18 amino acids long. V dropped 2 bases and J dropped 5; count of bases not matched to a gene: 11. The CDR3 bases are TGTGCCAGCAGTGAACTCTCACTAGCGGGGGGGAAGGGGGAGACCCAGTACTTC. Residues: CASSELSLAGGKGETQYF.

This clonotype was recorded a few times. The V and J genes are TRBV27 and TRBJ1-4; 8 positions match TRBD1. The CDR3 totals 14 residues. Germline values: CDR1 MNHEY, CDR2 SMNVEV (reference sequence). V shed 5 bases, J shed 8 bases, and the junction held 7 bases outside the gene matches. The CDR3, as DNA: TGTGCCAGCAGTCCTCAGGGGGCCTTGGAAAAACTGTTTTTT. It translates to CASSPQGALEKLFF. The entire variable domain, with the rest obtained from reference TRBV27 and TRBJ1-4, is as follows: EAQVTQNPRYLITVTGKKLTVTCSQNMNHEYMSWYRQDPGLGLRQIYYSMNVEVTDKGDVPEGYKVSRKEKRNFPLILESPSPNQTSLYFCASSPQGALEKLFFGSGTQLSVL.

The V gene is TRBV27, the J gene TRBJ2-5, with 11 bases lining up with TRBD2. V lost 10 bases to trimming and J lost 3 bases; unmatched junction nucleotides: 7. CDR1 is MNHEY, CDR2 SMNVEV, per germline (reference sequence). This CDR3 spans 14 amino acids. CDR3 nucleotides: TGTGCCACTGGGAGGGGACTAGCGGAAGAGACCCAGTACTTC. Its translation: CATGRGLAEETQYF.

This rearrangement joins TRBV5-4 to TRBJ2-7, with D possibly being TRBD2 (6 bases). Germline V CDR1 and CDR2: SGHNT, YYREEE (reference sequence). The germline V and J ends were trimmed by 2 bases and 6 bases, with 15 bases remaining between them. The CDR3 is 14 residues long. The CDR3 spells CASSLRETLGEQYF. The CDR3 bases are TGTGCCAGCAGCTTACGGGAGACCCTCGGCGAGCAGTACTTC.

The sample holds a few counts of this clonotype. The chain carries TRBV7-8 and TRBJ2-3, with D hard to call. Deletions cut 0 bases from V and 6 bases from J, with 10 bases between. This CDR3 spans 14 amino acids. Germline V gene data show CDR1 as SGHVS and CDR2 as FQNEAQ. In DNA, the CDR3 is TGTGCCAGCAGCTTAGCCACTATCAAGGATACGCAGTATTTT. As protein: CASSLATIKDTQYF. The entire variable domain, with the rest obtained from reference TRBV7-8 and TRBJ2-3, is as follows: GAGVSQSPRYKVAKRGQDVALRCDPISGHVSLFWYQQALGQGPEFLTYFQNEAQLDKSGLPSDRFFAERPEGSVSTLKIQRTQQEDSAVYLCASSLATIKDTQYFGPGTRLTVL.

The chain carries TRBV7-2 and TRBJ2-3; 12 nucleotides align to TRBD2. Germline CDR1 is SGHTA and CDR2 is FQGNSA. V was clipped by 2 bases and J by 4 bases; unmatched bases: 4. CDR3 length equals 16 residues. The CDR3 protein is CASSLLAGGLSDTQYF. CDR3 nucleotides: TGTGCCAGCAGCTTACTAGCGGGGGGGCTCTCAGATACGCAGTATTTT.

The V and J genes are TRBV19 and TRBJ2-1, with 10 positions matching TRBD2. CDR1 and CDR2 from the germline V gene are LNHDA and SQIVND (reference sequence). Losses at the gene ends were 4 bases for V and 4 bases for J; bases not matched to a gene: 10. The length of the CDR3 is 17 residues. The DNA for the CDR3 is TGTGCCAGTAGTAATCCTTCGTCTAGCGGGGGTTACAATGAGCAGTTCTTC. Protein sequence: CASSNPSSSGGYNEQFF.

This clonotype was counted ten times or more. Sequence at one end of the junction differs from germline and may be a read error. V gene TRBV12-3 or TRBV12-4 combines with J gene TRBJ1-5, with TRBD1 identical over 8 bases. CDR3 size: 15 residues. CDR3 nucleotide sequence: TGTGCCAGCAGCTTAGACAGGGGTGGAAATCAGCCCCAGCATTTT. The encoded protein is CASSLDRGGNQPQHF.

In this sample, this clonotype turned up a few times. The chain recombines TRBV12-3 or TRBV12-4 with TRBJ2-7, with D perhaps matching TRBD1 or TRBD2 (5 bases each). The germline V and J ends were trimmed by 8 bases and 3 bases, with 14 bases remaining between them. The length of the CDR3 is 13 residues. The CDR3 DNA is TGTGCCAGCTGGAAATTGGGGGTCTACGAGCAGTACTTC. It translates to CASWKLGVYEQYF.